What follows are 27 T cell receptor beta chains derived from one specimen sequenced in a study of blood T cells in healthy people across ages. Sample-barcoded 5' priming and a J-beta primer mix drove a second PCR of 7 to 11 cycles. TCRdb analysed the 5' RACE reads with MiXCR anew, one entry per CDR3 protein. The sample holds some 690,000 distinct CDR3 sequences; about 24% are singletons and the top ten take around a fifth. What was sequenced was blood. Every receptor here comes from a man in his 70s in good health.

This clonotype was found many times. This chain's CDR3 is CATSKRQEGTQYF. In DNA, the CDR3 is TGTGCCACCAGCAAAAGACAGGAGGGGACCCAGTACTTC. The chain is built from TRBV15 and TRBJ2-5; D might be TRBD1 or TRBD2, each matching 6 bases. CDR3 length: 13 residues. The V gene's germline CDR1 is LNHNV and CDR2 YYDKDF (reference sequence). Trimming left V 4 bases short and J 7 bases short, with 13 bases between.

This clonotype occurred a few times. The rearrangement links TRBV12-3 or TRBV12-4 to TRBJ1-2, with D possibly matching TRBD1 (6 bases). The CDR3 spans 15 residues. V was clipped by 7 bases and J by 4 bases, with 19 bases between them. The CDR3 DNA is TGTGCCAGCACCACGCAGGGGTCAGTCTTCTATGGCTACACCTTC. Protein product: CASTTQGSVFYGYTF.

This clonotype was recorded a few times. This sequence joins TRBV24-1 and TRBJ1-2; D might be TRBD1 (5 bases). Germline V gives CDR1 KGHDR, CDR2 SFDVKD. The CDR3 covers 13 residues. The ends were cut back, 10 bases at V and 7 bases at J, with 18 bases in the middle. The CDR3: CATSRGGSSGYTF. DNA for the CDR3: TGTGCCACGTCACGTGGGGGATCAAGTGGCTACACCTTC.

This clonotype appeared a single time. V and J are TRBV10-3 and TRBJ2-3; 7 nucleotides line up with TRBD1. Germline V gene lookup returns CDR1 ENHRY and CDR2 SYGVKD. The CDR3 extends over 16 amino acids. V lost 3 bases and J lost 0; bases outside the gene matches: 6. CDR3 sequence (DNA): TGTGCCATCAGTGAAGGGACAGCCCTTAGCACAGATACGCAGTATTTT. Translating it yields CAISEGTALSTDTQYF.

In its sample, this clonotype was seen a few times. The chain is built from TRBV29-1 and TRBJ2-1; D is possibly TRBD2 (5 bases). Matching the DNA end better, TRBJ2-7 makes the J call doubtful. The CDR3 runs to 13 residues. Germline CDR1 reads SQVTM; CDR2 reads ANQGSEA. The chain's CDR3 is CSVVASGFNEQYF. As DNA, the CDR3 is TGCAGCGTTGTAGCGTCGGGGTTCAACGAGCAGTACTTC.

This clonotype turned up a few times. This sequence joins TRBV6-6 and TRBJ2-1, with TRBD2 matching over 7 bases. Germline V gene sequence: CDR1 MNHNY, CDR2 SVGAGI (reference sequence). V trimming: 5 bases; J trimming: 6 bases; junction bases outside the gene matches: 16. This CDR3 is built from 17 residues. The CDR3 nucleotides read TGTGCCAGCAGTCCCCGACTAGCCAGAACGACGGGCAATGAGCAGTTCTTC. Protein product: CASSPRLARTTGNEQFF.

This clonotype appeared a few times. CDR3 amino acids: CASSLARGNTIYF. The DNA of the CDR3 is TGTGCCAGCAGCTTAGCCAGGGGAAACACCATATATTTT. The chain carries TRBV11-2 and TRBJ1-3; no clear D. The CDR3 totals 13 residues. The V end was cut by 1 base, the J end by 4 bases, with 5 bases between. The germline gives CDR1 SGHAT, CDR2 FQNNGV.

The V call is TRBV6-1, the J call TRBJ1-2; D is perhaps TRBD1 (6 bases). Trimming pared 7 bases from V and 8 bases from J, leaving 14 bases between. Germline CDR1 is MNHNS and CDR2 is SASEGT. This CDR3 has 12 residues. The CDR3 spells CASNTGRRGYTF. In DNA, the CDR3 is TGTGCCAGCAACACAGGGCGCCGAGGCTACACCTTC.

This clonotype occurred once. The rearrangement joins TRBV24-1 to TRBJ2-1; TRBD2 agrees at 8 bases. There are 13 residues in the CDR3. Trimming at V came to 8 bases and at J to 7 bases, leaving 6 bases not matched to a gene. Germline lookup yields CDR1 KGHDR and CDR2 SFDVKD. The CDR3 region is CATTSGSQNEQFF. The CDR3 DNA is TGTGCCACCACCAGCGGGAGTCAGAATGAGCAGTTCTTC.

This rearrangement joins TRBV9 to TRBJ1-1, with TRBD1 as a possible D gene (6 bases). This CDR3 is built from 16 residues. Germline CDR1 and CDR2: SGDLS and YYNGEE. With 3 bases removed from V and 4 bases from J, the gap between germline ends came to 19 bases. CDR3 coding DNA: TGTGCCAGCAGCGCCCAGCCGACAGGCTCCGGCACTGAAGCTTTCTTT. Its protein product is CASSAQPTGSGTEAFF.

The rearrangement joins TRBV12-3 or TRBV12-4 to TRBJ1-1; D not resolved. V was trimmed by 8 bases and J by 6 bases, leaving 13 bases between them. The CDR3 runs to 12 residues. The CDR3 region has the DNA TGTGCCAGCGGATCACAGTCAGCTGAAGCTTTCTTT. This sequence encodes CASGSQSAEAFF.

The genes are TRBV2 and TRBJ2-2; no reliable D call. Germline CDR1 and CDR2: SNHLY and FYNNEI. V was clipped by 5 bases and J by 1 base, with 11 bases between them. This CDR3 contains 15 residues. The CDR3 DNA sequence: TGTGCCAGCAGTCCCACTCCAGAGAACACCGGGGAGCTGTTTTTT. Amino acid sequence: CASSPTPENTGELFF.

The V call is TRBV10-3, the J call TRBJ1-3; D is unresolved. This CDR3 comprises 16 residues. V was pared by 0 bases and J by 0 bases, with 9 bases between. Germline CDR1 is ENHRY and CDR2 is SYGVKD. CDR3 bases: TGTGCCATCAGTGAGTCCGGTCCGAACTCTGGAAACACCATATATTTT. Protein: CAISESGPNSGNTIYF.

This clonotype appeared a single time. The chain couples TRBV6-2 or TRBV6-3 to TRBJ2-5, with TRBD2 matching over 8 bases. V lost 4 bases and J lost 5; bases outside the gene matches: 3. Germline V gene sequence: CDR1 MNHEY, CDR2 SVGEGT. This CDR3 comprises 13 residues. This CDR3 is CASSSWTSETQYF. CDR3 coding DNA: TGTGCCAGCAGTTCTTGGACTAGCGAGACCCAGTACTTC.

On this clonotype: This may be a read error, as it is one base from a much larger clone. The CDR3 region has the DNA TGCAGCGTTGAAAGACAGGGGGCGAGGGGCCACACCTTC. Its protein is CSVERQGARGHTF. V usage is TRBV29-1 and J usage is TRBJ1-2; 10 bases are shared with TRBD1. Trimming removed 2 bases from V and 12 bases from J; junction bases left unmatched: 9. The V gene's germline CDR1 is SQVTM and CDR2 ANQGSEA. CDR3 length: 13 residues.

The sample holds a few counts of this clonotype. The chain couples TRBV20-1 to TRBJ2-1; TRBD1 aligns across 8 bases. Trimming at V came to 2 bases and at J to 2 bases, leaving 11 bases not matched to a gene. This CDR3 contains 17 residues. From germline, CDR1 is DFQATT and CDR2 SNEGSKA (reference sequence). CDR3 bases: TGCAGTGCTAGAACACCCCTGACAGGGGCGACCTACAATGAGCAGTTCTTC. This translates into CSARTPLTGATYNEQFF.

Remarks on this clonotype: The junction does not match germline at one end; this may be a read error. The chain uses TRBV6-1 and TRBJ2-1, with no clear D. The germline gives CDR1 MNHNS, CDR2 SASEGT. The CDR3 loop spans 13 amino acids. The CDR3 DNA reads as TGTGCCAGCAGTGAAGTCGGTTTGAATGGGCAGTTCTTC. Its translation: CASSEVGLNGQFF.

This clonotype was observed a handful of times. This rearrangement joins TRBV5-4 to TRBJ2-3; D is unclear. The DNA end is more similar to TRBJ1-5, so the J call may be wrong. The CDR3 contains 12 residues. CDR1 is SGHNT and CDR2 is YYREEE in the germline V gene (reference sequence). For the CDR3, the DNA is TGTGCCAGCAGCTTGGATCTAGATACGCAGCATTTT. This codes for CASSLDLDTQHF.

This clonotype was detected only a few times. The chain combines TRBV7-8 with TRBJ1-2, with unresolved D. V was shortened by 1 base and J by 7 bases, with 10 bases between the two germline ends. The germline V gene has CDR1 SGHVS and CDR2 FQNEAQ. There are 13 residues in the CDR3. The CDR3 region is CASSLEAWGGYTF. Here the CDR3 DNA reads TGTGCCAGCAGCTTAGAGGCCTGGGGTGGCTACACCTTC.

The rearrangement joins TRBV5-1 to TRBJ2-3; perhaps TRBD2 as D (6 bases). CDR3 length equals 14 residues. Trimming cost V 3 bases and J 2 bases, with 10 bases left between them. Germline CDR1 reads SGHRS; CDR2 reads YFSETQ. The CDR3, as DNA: TGCGCCAGCAGCTCCGGGACTTTCACAGATACGCAGTATTTT. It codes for CASSSGTFTDTQYF.

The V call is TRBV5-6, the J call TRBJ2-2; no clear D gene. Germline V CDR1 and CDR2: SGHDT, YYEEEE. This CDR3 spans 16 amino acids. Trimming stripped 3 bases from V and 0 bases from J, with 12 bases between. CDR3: CASSWWRHANTGELFF. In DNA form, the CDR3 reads TGTGCCAGCAGCTGGTGGAGACACGCGAACACCGGGGAGCTGTTTTTT.

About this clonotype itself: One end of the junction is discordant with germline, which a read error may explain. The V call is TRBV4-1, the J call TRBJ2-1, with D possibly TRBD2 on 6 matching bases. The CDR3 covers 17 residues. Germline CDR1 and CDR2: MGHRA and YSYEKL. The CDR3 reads CASNQSAGQGSYNEQFF. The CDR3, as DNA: TGCGCCAGCAACCAATCGGCGGGGCAGGGTAGTTACAATGAGCAGTTCTTC.

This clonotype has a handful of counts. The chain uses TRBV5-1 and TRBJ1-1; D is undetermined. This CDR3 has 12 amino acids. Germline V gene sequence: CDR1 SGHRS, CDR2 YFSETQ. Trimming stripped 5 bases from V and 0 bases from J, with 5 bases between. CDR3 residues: CASRAVNTEAFF. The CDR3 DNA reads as TGCGCCAGCAGGGCGGTGAACACTGAAGCTTTCTTT.

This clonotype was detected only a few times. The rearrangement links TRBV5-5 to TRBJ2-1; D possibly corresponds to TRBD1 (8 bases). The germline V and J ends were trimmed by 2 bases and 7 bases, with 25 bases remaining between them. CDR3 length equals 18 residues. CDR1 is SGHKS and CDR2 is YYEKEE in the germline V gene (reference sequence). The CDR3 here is CASSFGQGGNGRKNEQFF. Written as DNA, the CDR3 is TGTGCCAGCAGCTTCGGACAGGGAGGTAACGGGAGGAAGAATGAGCAGTTCTTC.

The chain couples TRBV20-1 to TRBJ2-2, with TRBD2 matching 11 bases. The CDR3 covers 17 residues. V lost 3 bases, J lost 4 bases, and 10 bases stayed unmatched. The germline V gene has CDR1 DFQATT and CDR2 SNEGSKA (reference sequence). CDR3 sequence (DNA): TGCAGTGCTAGGGGTATAGCGGGAGGGTTCGGCACCGGGGAGCTGTTTTTT. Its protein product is CSARGIAGGFGTGELFF.

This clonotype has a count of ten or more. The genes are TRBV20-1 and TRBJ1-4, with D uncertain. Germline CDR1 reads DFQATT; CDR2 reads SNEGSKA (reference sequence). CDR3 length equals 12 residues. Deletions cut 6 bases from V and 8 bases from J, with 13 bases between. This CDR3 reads CSAGGSQEKLFF. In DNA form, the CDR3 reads TGCAGTGCGGGAGGGTCGCAAGAAAAACTGTTTTTT.

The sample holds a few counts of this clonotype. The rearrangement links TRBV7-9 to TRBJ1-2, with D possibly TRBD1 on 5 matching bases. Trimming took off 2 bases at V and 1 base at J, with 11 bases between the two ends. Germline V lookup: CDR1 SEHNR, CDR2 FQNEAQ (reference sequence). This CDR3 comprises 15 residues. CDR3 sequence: CASSLSGIGNYGYTF. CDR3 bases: TGTGCCAGCAGCTTATCAGGGATCGGTAACTATGGCTACACCTTC.